Each of the 10 T cell receptor beta chains below was sequenced from the same sample in a study of control samples from healthy donors and cancer patients. Produced via immunoSEQ multiplex PCR; TCRdb's table is partial and in-frame only. The table lists about 94,000 clones, 90% of them singletons. The sample taken for sequencing was blood. The receptors come from a woman aged 18-29 years in good health.

The J gene is TRBJ2-1, the V gene TRBV28; D unresolved. V was clipped by 6 bases and J by 4 bases, with 19 bases between them. CDR1 is MDHEN, CDR2 SYDVKM, per germline. This CDR3 region has 16 residues. The CDR3 DNA follows: TGTGCCAGCAGCTCCCCTGGGCAGCGAGAATACAATGAGCAGTTCTTC. Amino acids: CASSSPGQREYNEQFF.

This clone was detected once. A read error may produce the germline difference seen at one junction end. The CDR3 region is CASSLYTGTRNSGYTF. CDR3 coding DNA: TGTGCCAGCAGTTTGTACACCGGGACAAGAAACTCTGGCTACACCTTC. The V and J genes are TRBV28 and TRBJ1-2; TRBD1 might be the D (6 bases). This CDR3 comprises 16 residues. Germline CDR1 reads MDHEN; CDR2 reads SYDVKM.

V gene TRBV4-1 combines with J gene TRBJ1-5; no reliable D call. This CDR3 is built from 15 residues. Germline values: CDR1 MGHRA, CDR2 YSYEKL. Trimming took off 3 bases at V and 7 bases at J, with 16 bases between the two ends. The CDR3 loop is CASSQDPSDGQPQHF. Written as DNA, the CDR3 is TGCGCCAGCAGCCAGGATCCCTCAGATGGGCAGCCCCAGCATTTT.

This rearrangement joins TRBV2 to TRBJ2-5; TRBD2 might be the D (5 bases). Trimming left V 7 bases short and J 5 bases short, with 17 bases between. CDR1 is SNHLY and CDR2 is FYNNEI in the germline V gene. The CDR3 length is 14 residues. CDR3 amino acids: CASTRVEGSETQYF. The CDR3 DNA sequence: TGTGCCAGCACTCGCGTCGAGGGATCGGAGACCCAGTACTTC.

The table lists this clone with a count of one. The chain employs TRBV7-2 and TRBJ2-5, with 12 bases fitting TRBD2. Germline V gene lookup returns CDR1 SGHTA and CDR2 FQGNSA. The trim removed 2 bases at V and 5 bases at J, leaving 9 bases unmatched. The CDR3 length is 17 residues. The CDR3 spells CASSLMRLAGGLETQYF. The CDR3 DNA follows: TGTGCCAGCAGCTTAATGCGCCTAGCGGGGGGGCTGGAGACCCAGTACTTC.

The chain joins TRBV5-6 to TRBJ1-1, with 7 bases lining up with TRBD1. In germline, CDR1 is SGHDT, CDR2 YYEEEE. This CDR3 has 15 residues. Germline trimming cut 7 bases from V and 1 base from J; bases unmatched to any gene: 10. The CDR3: CASLTWDRENTEAFF. Here the CDR3 DNA reads TGTGCCAGCCTCACCTGGGACAGAGAGAACACTGAAGCTTTCTTT.

Comments on this clone: Other DNA variants within this sample encode the same CDR3. This chain connects TRBV4-1 to TRBJ1-1; D uncertain. V was trimmed by 4 bases and J by 2 bases, leaving 11 bases between them. The CDR3 spans 14 residues. Per the germline V gene, CDR1 is MGHRA and CDR2 is YSYEKL. The CDR3, as DNA: TGCGCCAGCAGCCCTGGGCCGCTAAACACTGAAGCTTTCTTT. Amino acid sequence: CASSPGPLNTEAFF.

This clone was picked up one time. V gene TRBV19 combines with J gene TRBJ1-1; a weak D match, TRBD1 (6 bases). The length of the CDR3 is 13 residues. V was trimmed by 1 base and J by 6 bases, leaving 9 bases between them. From germline, CDR1 is LNHDA and CDR2 SQIVND (reference sequence). CDR3 bases: TGTGCCAGTAGTATAGGACAGGAATCTGAAGCTTTCTTT. It translates to CASSIGQESEAFF.

J is TRBJ1-6 and V is TRBV11-2; maybe TRBD1 (6 bases). Germline CDR1 and CDR2: SGHAT and FQNNGV. Trimming took off 1 base at V and 7 bases at J, with 14 bases between the two ends. CDR3 length: 16 residues. The CDR3 nucleotides read TGTGCCAGCAGCTTAGTGGCAGGGCAGGGGAATTCACCCCTCCACTTT. Translation gives CASSLVAGQGNSPLHF.

The DNA of the CDR3 is TGTGCCAGCTCACCACCGCGCGGACAAACAGGGATCCCTGAAGCTTTCTTT. Amino acids: CASSPPRGQTGIPEAFF. This rearrangement joins TRBV18 to TRBJ1-1; TRBD1 is a possible D gene (6 bases). V shed 0 bases and J shed 6 bases, with 20 bases lying between them. The CDR3 is made up of 17 amino acids. Germline lookup yields CDR1 KGHSH and CDR2 LQKENI. Full variable domain (missing parts from reference TRBV18 and TRBJ1-1): NAGVMQNPRHLVRRRGQEARLRCSPMKGHSHVYWYRQLPEEGLKFMVYLQKENIIDESGMPKERFSAEFPKEGPSILRIQQVVRGDSAAYFCASSPPRGQTGIPEAFFGQGTRLTVV.